Following are 18 T cell receptor beta chains from one sample sequenced in a study of T cell repertoires in cytomegalovirus infection. These receptors have no identified antigens. TCRdb passed the reads through MiXCR, listing each CDR3 protein once. This table has roughly 860,000 distinct CDR3 sequences, about 31% appearing once. The material sequenced was cultured CD8+ T cells from PBMCs, taken from culture after CMV antigen stimulation. All receptors derive from a human donor in good health (CMV status not recorded). Some clones in this sample may be carry-over from other donors' samples.

There are a few counts of this clonotype. The chain couples TRBV28 to TRBJ2-5; TRBD1 matches 8 bases. V dropped 8 bases and J dropped 2; count of bases not matched to a gene: 7. The CDR3 is 14 amino acids. Germline CDR1 and CDR2: MDHEN and SYDVKM. This chain's CDR3 is CASSDRGSQETQYF. Written as DNA, the CDR3 is TGTGCCAGCTCTGACAGGGGATCGCAAGAGACCCAGTACTTC.

This clonotype was seen repeatedly, ten times or more. CDR3 nucleotide sequence: TGTGCCAGCAGCTTAGCGCTCGGAGGGACTGAAGCTTTCTTT. Its protein is CASSLALGGTEAFF. The chain has TRBV7-8 and TRBJ1-1; D is undetermined. This CDR3 contains 14 residues. The germline CDR1 and CDR2 sequences are SGHVS and FQNEAQ. Trimming shortened V by 0 bases and J by 5 bases, and 10 bases separated the two germline ends.

Only a few counts were recorded for this clonotype. The rearrangement links TRBV6-5 to TRBJ2-2; D unclear. There are 16 residues in the CDR3. CDR1 is MNHEY, CDR2 SVGAGI, per germline. V lost 0 bases and J 1 base, leaving 9 bases between the germline ends. CDR3 sequence reads: CASSYSIEQNTGELFF. The CDR3 region has the DNA TGTGCCAGCAGTTACTCAATCGAGCAGAACACCGGGGAGCTGTTTTTT.

This clonotype was seen repeatedly, ten times or more. For the CDR3, the DNA is TGTGCCAGCAGCTTATTAAAACAGACGCGGTCTGCGGGAGAGACCCAGTACTTC. Translated, it gives CASSLLKQTRSAGETQYF. V is TRBV7-8 and J is TRBJ2-5; tentatively, D is TRBD2 (5 bases). The length of the CDR3 is 18 residues. V lost 2 bases and J lost 4, with 23 bases in between. Germline V lookup: CDR1 SGHVS, CDR2 FQNEAQ. The variable domain in full, completed from reference TRBV7-8 and TRBJ2-5, reads GAGVSQSPRYKVAKRGQDVALRCDPISGHVSLFWYQQALGQGPEFLTYFQNEAQLDKSGLPSDRFFAERPEGSVSTLKIQRTQQEDSAVYLCASSLLKQTRSAGETQYFGPGTRLLVL.

This clonotype appeared a few times. The V and J genes are TRBV18 and TRBJ2-6; D perhaps matches TRBD1 (5 bases). From germline, CDR1 is KGHSH and CDR2 LQKENI. The CDR3 runs to 16 residues. Trimming removed 4 bases from V and 0 bases from J, with 10 bases in between. The DNA for the CDR3 is TGTGCCAGCTCACACCGTCAGGGCTCTGGGGCCAACGTCCTGACTTTC. Its translation: CASSHRQGSGANVLTF.

This clonotype occurred a few times. In DNA, the CDR3 is TGTGCCAGCAGCTTAAAAAGGCGGGGTGAAGATACGCAGTATTTT. Translating gives CASSLKRRGEDTQYF. The chain joins TRBV7-3 to TRBJ2-3; maybe TRBD2 (6 bases). Germline V gives CDR1 SGHTA, CDR2 FQGTGA. The V and J ends lost 1 base and 5 bases respectively, with 13 bases between them. The CDR3 is 15 amino acids.

The chain joins TRBV5-6 to TRBJ2-1, with D tentatively TRBD1 or TRBD2 (5 bases each). Germline CDR1 SGHDT, CDR2 YYEEEE. Trimming took 0 bases from V and 10 from J, leaving 14 bases between them. The CDR3 totals 14 residues. As DNA, the CDR3 is TGTGCCAGCAGCTTGGGTAAAGGGGAGTACGAGCAGTTCTTC. Residues: CASSLGKGEYEQFF.

V and J are TRBV12-3 or TRBV12-4 and TRBJ1-2; D possibly corresponds to TRBD1 (5 bases). Trimming left V 3 bases short and J 4 bases short, with 12 bases between. The CDR3 sequence is 14 residues long. CDR3 amino acids: CASSFTGPSYGYTF. In nucleotides, the CDR3 is TGTGCCAGCAGTTTCACAGGACCGAGCTATGGCTACACCTTC.

This clonotype turned up a few times. This sequence joins TRBV19 and TRBJ2-2; D remains ambiguous. V was trimmed by 9 bases and J by 7 bases, leaving 6 bases between them. CDR1 LNHDA and CDR2 SQIVND come from the germline V gene (reference sequence). The CDR3 extends over 10 amino acids. This CDR3 is CASAHGELFF. The CDR3 DNA sequence: TGTGCCAGCGCTCACGGGGAGCTGTTTTTT.

The gene calls are TRBV6-1 and TRBJ1-6; the match to TRBD1 covers 9 bases. The germline V gene has CDR1 MNHNS and CDR2 SASEGT. The length of the CDR3 is 20 residues. With V trimmed by 2 bases and J by 1 base, 12 bases remained unmatched. Here the CDR3 reads CASSEWAGQGYSSYNSPLHF. In DNA, the CDR3 is TGTGCCAGCAGTGAATGGGCAGGACAGGGGTATTCGTCCTATAATTCACCCCTCCACTTT.

Worth noting for this clonotype: A single base separates this from a much larger clone, so it may be a read error. The CDR3 DNA reads TGTGCCAGCAGCATCGATCCGGGACAGGGAAACACCGAGGAGCTGTTTTTT. Residues: CASSIDPGQGNTEELFF. The V call is TRBV7-8, the J call TRBJ2-2, with 9 positions matching TRBD1. CDR1 is SGHVS, CDR2 FQNEAQ, per germline. The CDR3 spans 17 residues.

V is TRBV11-2 and J is TRBJ2-3; D is ambiguous. Germline assignment: CDR1 SGHAT and CDR2 FQNNGV. The CDR3 is 16 amino acids. The ends were cut back, 5 bases at V and 0 bases at J, with 15 bases in the middle. CDR3 residues: CASSPSVWGSTDTQYF. The CDR3 coding sequence is TGTGCCAGCAGCCCTAGTGTTTGGGGAAGCACAGATACGCAGTATTTT.

The genes are TRBV29-1 and TRBJ1-1; no definite D call. The CDR3 consists of 14 residues. CDR1 and CDR2 from the germline V gene are SQVTM and ANQGSEA. Trimming left V 6 bases short and J 1 base short, with 15 bases between. CDR3 DNA: TGCAGCGTCTCCCGGACGATGGGGAACACTGAAGCTTTCTTT. It translates to CSVSRTMGNTEAFF. Filled out from reference TRBV29-1 and TRBJ1-1, the complete variable domain reads SAVISQKPSRDICQRGTSLTIQCQVDSQVTMMFWYRQQPGQSLTLIATANQGSEATYESGFVIDKFPISRPNLTFSTLTVSNMSPEDSSIYLCSVSRTMGNTEAFFGQGTRLTVV.

This clonotype was counted a few times. This chain links TRBV12-3 or TRBV12-4 with TRBJ1-2, with D uncertain. The CDR3 is 10 residues long. The V end lost 6 bases, the J end lost 6 bases, and 5 bases lay between the germline ends. Written as DNA, the CDR3 is TGTGCCAGCAGGGGGAATGGCTACACCTTC. This translates into CASRGNGYTF.

This chain connects TRBV27 to TRBJ2-3; D not certain. CDR1 MNHEY and CDR2 SMNVEV come from the germline V gene (reference sequence). The CDR3 is made up of 17 amino acids. The V end was cut by 0 bases, the J end by 2 bases, with 15 bases between. The CDR3 DNA reads as TGTGCCAGCAGTTTATCCACATCCCTGGTGCCCACAGATACGCAGTATTTT. Translated, it gives CASSLSTSLVPTDTQYF.

J is TRBJ2-1 and V is TRBV7-9; 9 positions match TRBD2. Germline V lookup: CDR1 SEHNR, CDR2 FQNEAQ (reference sequence). CDR3 length: 15 residues. J lost 5 bases, V lost 4 bases, and 6 bases had no gene match. Written as DNA, the CDR3 is TGTGCCAGCAGCTCTTTGCAGCGGGGGGACAATGAGCAGTTCTTC. Its protein is CASSSLQRGDNEQFF.

The CDR3 DNA reads TGTGCCAGCAGCCAAGTTAGCGGGGGGGCTAGCACAGATACGCAGTATTTT. The encoded protein is CASSQVSGGASTDTQYF. The chain is built from TRBV3-1 and TRBJ2-3, with 11 bases that match TRBD2. V was pared by 1 base and J by 0 bases, with 3 bases of the junction left unmatched. The CDR3 covers 17 residues. Germline assignment: CDR1 LGHDT and CDR2 YNNKEL (reference sequence).

This clonotype was picked up a small number of times. The chain carries TRBV6-5 and TRBJ1-1; tentative D call: TRBD1 (6 bases). V lost 4 bases and J 5 bases, leaving 11 bases between the germline ends. The CDR3 has 13 amino acids. Germline V gene lookup returns CDR1 MNHEY and CDR2 SVGAGI. The CDR3: CASSSVTGTEAFF. The CDR3 nucleotides read TGTGCCAGCAGTTCGGTGACAGGAACTGAAGCTTTCTTT.